This T cell receptor beta chain was sequenced in a study of Ad26.COV2.S vaccination and SARS-CoV-2 variants (dated by TCRdb to about 2021). As for the study more broadly: Vaccine-arm donors were drawn from COV1001, a multicentre, randomized, double-blind, placebo-controlled phase I-IIa trial of Ad26.COV2.S in healthy adults. Ad26.COV2.S was administered intramuscularly at 5 x 10^10 or 1 x 10^11 viral particles, either as a single shot or as two shots given 56 days apart. Sequencing of the TCRbeta repertoire served to evaluate the specificity and breadth of SARS-CoV-2-reactive T cell receptors following Ad26.COV2.S vaccination. Trial participants were randomized into five groups of five, in which low-dose or high-dose Ad26.COV2.S was given once or twice, or placebo was given on both occasions. Investigators remained blinded to trial group allocation during experiments and outcome assessment. The TCR-sequenced set comprised around 30 samples: some 19 Ad26.COV2.S vaccine recipients, 5 placebo recipients and 8 SARS-CoV-2 convalescent individuals. Broad study findings and their caveats: After vaccination, spike-specific CD8+ and CD4+ T cell responses were reported to show substantial breadth. Ad26.COV2.S recipients had higher spike-specific TCR breadth than placebo recipients (P = 0.0014). The study lacked the statistical power to compare responses across vaccine doses or regimens. Comparable non-spike TCR breadth was observed between vaccine and placebo recipients, consistent with only spike being contained in the vaccine. According to the authors, total T cell responses may have been underestimated by the TCR breadth and depth analyses.

For CDR1 and CDR2, the germline V gene (reference sequence) lists GTSNPN and SVGIG. The CDR3 has 12 amino acids, counting the end cysteine and phenylalanine. The retained sequence is limited to the CDR3, 36 bases, with the frame set at the first base. Between the V and J ends, shortened by 4 bases and 0 bases respectively, the junction contains 7 bases. The immunoSEQ Assay was used to sequence TCRbeta CDR3 regions. After extraction, genomic DNA underwent amplification by bias-controlled multiplex PCR, followed by high-throughput sequencing. The study's own analysis went as follows. Collapsing and filtering of sequences were performed to quantify the absolute abundance of each unique TCRbeta CDR3 region. T cell fraction was estimated by normalizing TCRbeta template counts to usable DNA, which was measured by amplifying reference genes present in all nucleated cells. Repertoire TCRs were annotated as SARS-CoV-2-specific when V gene, CDR3 amino acid sequence and J gene were exactly matched to a known reactive TCR set. The reference SARS-CoV-2 TCR set was derived from MIRA and filtered for enrichment in COVID-19-positive ImmuneCODE repertoires, a step that removed public or cross-reactive TCRs. Using the MIRA antigens, annotated TCRs were further analysed by specific ORF or by position within an ORF. Breadth was defined as annotated unique rearrangements over total unique productive rearrangements; depth was the summed frequency of those rearrangements. Group comparisons of TCR breadth used two-sided Wilcoxon rank-sum tests. This immuneACCESS table, as held by TCRdb, lists in-frame sequences with V and J called but not all clones. Of the missing ones, under half trace to an unresolved V gene in checked studies; the others have no known cause. The V and J calls and clone size were taken over from that table, and D and trimming were inferred from the DNA. This sample holds more than 400,000 clones; about 90% were observed only once. Jointly, the top ten make up approximately 1.6% of the sample.

In light of the paper, this sample's treatment or condition label describes: around 19 received Ad26.COV2.S at low or high dose, single or two shots; about 5 received placebo; per-sample allocation not given. For vaccine and placebo recipients, repertoires were sequenced using samples collected on day 63 after the first injection. Cohort 1b enrolled around 23 adults aged 18-55 years at a single site in Boston, USA, between 29 July and 7 August 2020. Ad26.COV2.S was a replication-incompetent adenovirus type 26 vector expressing a prefusion-stabilized SARS-CoV-2 spike protein from the original Wuhan strain. Notes on this clone: The target of this receptor is not known. There are no base qualities to consult, and no much larger clone falls within one base.

This receptor was taken from a person aged 18-65 years who received the Ad26.COV2.S COVID-19 vaccine or a placebo. Sequences were derived from peripheral blood, sampled in a trial of Ad26.COV2.S vaccine versus placebo. The sequence joins TRBV30 to TRBJ2-7; the D region may be TRBD1 or TRBD2, each matching 5 bases equally. CDR3 sequence: CAWTGSSYEQYF. At the DNA level, the sequence is TGTGCCTGGACAGGGAGCTCCTACGAGCAGTACTTC.